This T cell receptor (beta chain) was captured by sequencing in a study of Ad26.COV2.S vaccination and SARS-CoV-2 variants. Germline-derived CDR1 and CDR2 are SGHAT and FQNNGV. This CDR3 spans 15 amino acids. Trimming took 5 bases from V and 4 from J; bases not matched to a gene: 7. Only in-frame clones appear in the TCRdb table, and some are missing; sequencing was by immunoSEQ multiplex PCR. The profile covers hundreds of thousands of clones, with 80% to 95% appearing a single time and 9% to 15% taken by the ten largest. Regarding treatment: some 20 received Ad26.COV2.S at low or high dose, single or two shots; a few received placebo; per-sample allocation not given. All samples were drawn on day 63, counting from the first vaccine or placebo injection.

Specimen: peripheral blood, collected in a trial of Ad26.COV2.S vaccine versus placebo. The sequence was collected from a person between 18 and 60 years old who received the Ad26.COV2.S COVID-19 vaccine or a placebo. This chain links TRBV11-2 with TRBJ2-2, with 7 positions matching TRBD1. CDR3 region: CASSPWDSSTGELFF. The CDR3 DNA reads as TGTGCCAGCAGCCCCTGGGACAGTTCCACCGGGGAGCTGTTTTTT.